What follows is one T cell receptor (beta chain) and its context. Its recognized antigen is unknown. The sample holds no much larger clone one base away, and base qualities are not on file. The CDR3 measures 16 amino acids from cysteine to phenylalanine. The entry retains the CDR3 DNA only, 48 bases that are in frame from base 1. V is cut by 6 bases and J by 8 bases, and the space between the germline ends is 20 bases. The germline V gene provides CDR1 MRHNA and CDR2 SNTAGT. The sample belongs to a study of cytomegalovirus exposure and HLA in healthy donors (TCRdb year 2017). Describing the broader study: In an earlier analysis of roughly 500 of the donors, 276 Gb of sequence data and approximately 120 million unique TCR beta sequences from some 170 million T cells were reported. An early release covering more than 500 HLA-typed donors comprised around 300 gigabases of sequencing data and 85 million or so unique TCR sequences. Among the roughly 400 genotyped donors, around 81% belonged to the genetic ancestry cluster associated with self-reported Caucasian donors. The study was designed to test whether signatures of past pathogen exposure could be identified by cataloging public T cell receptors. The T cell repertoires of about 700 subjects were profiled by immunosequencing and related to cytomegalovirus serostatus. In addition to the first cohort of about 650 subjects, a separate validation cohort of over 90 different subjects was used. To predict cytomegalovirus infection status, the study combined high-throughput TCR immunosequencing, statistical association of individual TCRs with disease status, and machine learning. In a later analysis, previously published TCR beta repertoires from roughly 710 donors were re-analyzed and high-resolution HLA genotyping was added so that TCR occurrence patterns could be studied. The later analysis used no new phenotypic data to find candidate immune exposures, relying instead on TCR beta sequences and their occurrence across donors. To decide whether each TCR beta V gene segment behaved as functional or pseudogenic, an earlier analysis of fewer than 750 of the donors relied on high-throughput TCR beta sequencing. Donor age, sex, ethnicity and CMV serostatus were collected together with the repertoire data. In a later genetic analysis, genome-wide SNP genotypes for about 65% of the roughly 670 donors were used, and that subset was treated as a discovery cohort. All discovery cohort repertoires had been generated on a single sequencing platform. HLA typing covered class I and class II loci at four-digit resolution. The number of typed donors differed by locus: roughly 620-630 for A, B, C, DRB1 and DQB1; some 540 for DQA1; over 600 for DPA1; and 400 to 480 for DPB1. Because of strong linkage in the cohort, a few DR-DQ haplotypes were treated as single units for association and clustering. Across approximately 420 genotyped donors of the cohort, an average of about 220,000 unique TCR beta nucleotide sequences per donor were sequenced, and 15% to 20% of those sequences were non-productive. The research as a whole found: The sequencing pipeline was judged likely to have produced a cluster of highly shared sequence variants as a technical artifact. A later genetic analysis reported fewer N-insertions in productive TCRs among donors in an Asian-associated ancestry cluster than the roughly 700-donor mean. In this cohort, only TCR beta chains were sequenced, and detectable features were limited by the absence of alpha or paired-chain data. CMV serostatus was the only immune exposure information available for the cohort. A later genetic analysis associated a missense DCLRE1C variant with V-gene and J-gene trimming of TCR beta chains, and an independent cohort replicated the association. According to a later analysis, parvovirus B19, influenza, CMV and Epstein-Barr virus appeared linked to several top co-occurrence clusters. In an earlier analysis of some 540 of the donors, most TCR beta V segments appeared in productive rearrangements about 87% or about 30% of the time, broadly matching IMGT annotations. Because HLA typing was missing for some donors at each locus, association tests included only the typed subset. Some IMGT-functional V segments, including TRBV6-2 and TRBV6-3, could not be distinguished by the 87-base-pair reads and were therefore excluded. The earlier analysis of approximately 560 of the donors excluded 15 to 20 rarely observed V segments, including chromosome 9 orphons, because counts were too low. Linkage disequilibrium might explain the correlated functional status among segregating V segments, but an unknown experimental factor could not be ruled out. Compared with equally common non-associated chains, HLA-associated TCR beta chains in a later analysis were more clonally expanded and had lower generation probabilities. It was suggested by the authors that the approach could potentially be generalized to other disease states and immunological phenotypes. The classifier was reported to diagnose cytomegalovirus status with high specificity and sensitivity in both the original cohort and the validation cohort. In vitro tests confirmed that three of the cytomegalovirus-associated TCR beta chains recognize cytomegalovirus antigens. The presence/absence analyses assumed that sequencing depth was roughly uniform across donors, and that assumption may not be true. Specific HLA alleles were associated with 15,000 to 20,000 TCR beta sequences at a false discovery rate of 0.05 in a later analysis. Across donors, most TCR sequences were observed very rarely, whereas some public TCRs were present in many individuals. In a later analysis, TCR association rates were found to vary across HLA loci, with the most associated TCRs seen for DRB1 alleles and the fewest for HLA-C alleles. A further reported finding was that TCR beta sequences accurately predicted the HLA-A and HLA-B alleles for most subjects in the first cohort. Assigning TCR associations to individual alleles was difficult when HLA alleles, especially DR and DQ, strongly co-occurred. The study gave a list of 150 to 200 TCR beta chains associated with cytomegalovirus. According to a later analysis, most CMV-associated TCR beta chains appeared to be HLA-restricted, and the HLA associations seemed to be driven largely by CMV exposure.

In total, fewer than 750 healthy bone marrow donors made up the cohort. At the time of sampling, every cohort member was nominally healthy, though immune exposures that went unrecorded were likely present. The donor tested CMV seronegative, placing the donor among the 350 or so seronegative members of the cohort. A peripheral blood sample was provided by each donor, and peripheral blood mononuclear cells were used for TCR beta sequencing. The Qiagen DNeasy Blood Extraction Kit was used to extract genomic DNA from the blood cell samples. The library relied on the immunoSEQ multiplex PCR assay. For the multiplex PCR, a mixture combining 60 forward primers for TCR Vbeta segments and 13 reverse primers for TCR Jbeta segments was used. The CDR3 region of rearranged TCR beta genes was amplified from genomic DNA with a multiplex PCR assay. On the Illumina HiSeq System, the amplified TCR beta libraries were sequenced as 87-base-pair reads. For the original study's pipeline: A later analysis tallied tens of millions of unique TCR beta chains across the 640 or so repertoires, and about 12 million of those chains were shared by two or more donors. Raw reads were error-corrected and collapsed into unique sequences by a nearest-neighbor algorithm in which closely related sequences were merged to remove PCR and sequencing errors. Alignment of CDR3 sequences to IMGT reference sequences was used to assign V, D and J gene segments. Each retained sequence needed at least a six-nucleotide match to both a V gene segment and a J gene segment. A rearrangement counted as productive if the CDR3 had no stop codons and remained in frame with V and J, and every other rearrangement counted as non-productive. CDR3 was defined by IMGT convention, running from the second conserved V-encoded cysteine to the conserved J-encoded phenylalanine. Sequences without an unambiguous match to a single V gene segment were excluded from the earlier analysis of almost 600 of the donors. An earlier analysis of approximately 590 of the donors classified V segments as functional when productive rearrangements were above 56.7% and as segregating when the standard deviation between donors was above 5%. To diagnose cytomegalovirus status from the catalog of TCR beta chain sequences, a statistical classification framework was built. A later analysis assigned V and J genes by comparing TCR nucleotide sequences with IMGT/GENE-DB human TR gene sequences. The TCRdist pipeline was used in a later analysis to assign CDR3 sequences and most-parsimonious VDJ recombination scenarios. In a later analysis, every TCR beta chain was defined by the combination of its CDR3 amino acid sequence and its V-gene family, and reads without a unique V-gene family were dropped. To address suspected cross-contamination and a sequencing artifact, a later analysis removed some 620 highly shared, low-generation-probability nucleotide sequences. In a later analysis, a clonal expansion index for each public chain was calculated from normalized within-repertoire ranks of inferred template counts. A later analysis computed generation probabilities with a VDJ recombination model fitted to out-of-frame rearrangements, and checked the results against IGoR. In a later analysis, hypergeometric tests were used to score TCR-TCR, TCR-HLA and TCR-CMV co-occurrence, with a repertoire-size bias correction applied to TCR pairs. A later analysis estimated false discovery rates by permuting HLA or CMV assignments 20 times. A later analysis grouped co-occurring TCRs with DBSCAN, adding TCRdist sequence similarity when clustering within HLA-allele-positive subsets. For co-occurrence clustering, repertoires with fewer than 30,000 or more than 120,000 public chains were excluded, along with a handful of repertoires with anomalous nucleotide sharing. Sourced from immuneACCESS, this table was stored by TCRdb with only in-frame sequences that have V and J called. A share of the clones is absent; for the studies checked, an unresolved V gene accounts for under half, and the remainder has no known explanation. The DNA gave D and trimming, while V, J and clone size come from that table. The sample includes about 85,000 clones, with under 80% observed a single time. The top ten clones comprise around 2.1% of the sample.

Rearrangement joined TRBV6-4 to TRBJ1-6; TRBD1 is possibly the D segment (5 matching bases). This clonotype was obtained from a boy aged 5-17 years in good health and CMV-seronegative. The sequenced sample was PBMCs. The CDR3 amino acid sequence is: CASSSGWQDADSPLHF. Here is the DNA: TGTGCCAGCAGCTCAGGGTGGCAGGACGCGGATTCACCCCTCCACTTT.